This T cell receptor beta chain was sequenced for a study of cytomegalovirus exposure and HLA in healthy donors (TCRdb year 2017). Broadly, across the study: According to an earlier analysis of a few hundred of the donors, 150 million to 200 million T cells yielded approximately 120 million unique TCR beta sequences and approximately 300 Gb of sequence data. An early release covering 550 to 650 HLA-typed donors comprised 250 to 350 gigabases of sequencing data and approximately 85 million unique TCR sequences. Of the 350 to 450 genotyped donors, approximately 83% fell in the genetic ancestry cluster associated with self-reported Caucasian donors. The study aimed to test whether signatures of past pathogen exposure could be identified by cataloging public T cell receptors. The study used immunosequencing to profile the T cell repertoires of approximately 640 subjects and linked those repertoires to cytomegalovirus serostatus. A separate validation cohort of approximately 120 different subjects was used in addition to the 666-subject first cohort. High-throughput TCR immunosequencing, statistical association of individual TCRs with disease status, and machine learning were combined to predict cytomegalovirus infection status. In a later analysis, previously published TCR beta repertoires from several hundred donors were re-analyzed and high-resolution HLA genotyping was added so that TCR occurrence patterns could be studied. Rather than drawing on any new phenotypic data, the later analysis identified candidate immune exposures from TCR beta sequences and the way those sequences occurred across donors. To decide whether each TCR beta V gene segment behaved as functional or pseudogenic, an earlier analysis of approximately 620 of the donors relied on high-throughput TCR beta sequencing. Alongside the repertoire data, information on donor age, sex, ethnicity and CMV serostatus was compiled. In a later genetic analysis, genome-wide SNP genotypes for about three fifths of the 666 donors were used, and that subset was treated as a discovery cohort. All discovery cohort repertoires had been generated using a single sequencing platform. Both class I and class II loci were covered by HLA typing, at four-digit resolution. The number of typed donors differed by locus: about 629-630 for A, B, C, DRB1 and DQB1; 500 to 550 for DQA1; fewer than 610 for DPA1; and about 470 for DPB1. Because of strong linkage in the cohort, five DR-DQ haplotypes were treated as single units for association and clustering. Among approximately 370 genotyped donors of the cohort, an average of roughly 230,000 unique TCR beta nucleotide sequences was sequenced per donor, of which 15% to 20% were non-productive.

What the authors observed across the whole study: Linkage disequilibrium might explain the correlated functional status among segregating V segments, but an unknown experimental factor could not be excluded. Compared with equally common non-associated chains, HLA-associated TCR beta chains in a later analysis were more clonally expanded and had lower generation probabilities. In a later analysis, 16,951 TCR beta sequences were associated with specific HLA alleles at a false discovery rate of 0.05. The study gave a list of under 200 TCR beta chains associated with cytomegalovirus. According to the authors, the approach could potentially be generalized to other disease states and immunological phenotypes. Most TCR sequences were seen in very few donors, while some public TCRs were found in many individuals. Fewer than 20 rarely observed V segments, including chromosome 9 orphons, were excluded from the earlier analysis of almost 600 of the donors because counts were too low. Because the 87-base-pair reads could not distinguish some IMGT-functional V segments, including TRBV6-2 and TRBV6-3, those segments were excluded. According to a later analysis, TCR association rates differed among HLA loci, with DRB1 alleles showing the most associated TCRs and HLA-C alleles showing the fewest. When HLA alleles, especially DR and DQ, strongly co-occurred, TCR associations were difficult to assign to individual alleles. In vitro tests confirmed that a few of the cytomegalovirus-associated TCR beta chains recognize cytomegalovirus antigens. A later genetic analysis associated a missense DCLRE1C variant with V-gene and J-gene trimming of TCR beta chains, and an independent cohort replicated the association. This cohort had only TCR beta chains sequenced, and the lack of alpha or paired-chain data limited which features could be detected. In a later analysis, most CMV-associated TCR beta chains were found to appear HLA-restricted, with HLA associations seemingly driven largely by CMV exposure. The classifier was reported to diagnose cytomegalovirus status with high specificity and sensitivity in both the original and validation cohorts. Several of the top co-occurrence clusters appeared to be linked to parvovirus B19, influenza, CMV and Epstein-Barr virus, according to a later analysis. Broadly in line with IMGT annotations, most TCR beta V segments showed up in productive rearrangements about 90% or about 30% of the time in an earlier analysis of approximately 600 of the donors. A further reported finding was that TCR beta sequences accurately predicted the HLA-A and HLA-B alleles for most subjects in the first cohort. In a later genetic analysis, fewer N-insertions in productive TCRs were reported among donors in an Asian-associated ancestry cluster than the approximately 670-donor mean. Roughly uniform sequencing depth across donors was assumed in presence/absence analyses, although this assumption may not hold. A cluster of highly shared sequence variants was judged likely to be a technical artifact of the sequencing pipeline. Immune exposure information for the cohort was limited to CMV serostatus. Because HLA typing was unavailable for some donors at each locus, only the typed subset was used in association tests.

Receptor libraries were prepared by the immunoSEQ multiplex PCR assay. The multiplex PCR relied on a mix of 60 forward primers for TCR Vbeta segments and 13 reverse primers for TCR Jbeta segments. A multiplex PCR assay on genomic DNA amplified the CDR3 region of rearranged TCR beta genes. The Illumina HiSeq System was used to sequence the amplified TCR beta libraries as 87-base-pair reads. In the authors' own workflow: A later analysis tallied around 82 million unique TCR beta chains across the 666 repertoires, and about 12 million of those chains were shared by two or more donors. Raw reads were error-corrected and collapsed into unique sequences by a nearest-neighbor algorithm in which closely related sequences were merged to remove PCR and sequencing errors. To assign V, D and J gene segments, CDR3 sequences were aligned to IMGT reference sequences. Each retained sequence needed at least a six-nucleotide match to both a V gene segment and a J gene segment. Rearrangements were called productive when the CDR3 lacked stop codons and stayed in frame with V and J; all others were non-productive. CDR3 was defined by IMGT convention, running from the second conserved V-encoded cysteine to the conserved J-encoded phenylalanine. The earlier analysis of about 620 of the donors excluded sequences that lacked an unambiguous match to a single V gene segment. In an earlier analysis of several hundred of the donors, V segments were called functional above 56.7% productive rearrangements and were called segregating when the between-donor standard deviation exceeded 5%. A statistical classification framework was built to diagnose cytomegalovirus status from the catalog of TCR beta chain sequences. A later analysis assigned V and J genes by comparing TCR nucleotide sequences with IMGT/GENE-DB human TR gene sequences. Using the TCRdist pipeline, a later analysis assigned CDR3 sequences along with most-parsimonious VDJ recombination scenarios. In a later analysis, each TCR beta chain was defined by its CDR3 amino acid sequence together with its V-gene family, and reads lacking a unique V-gene family were excluded. A later analysis removed 500 to 650 highly shared, low-generation-probability nucleotide sequences to deal with suspected cross-contamination and a sequencing artifact. In a later analysis, a clonal expansion index for each public chain was calculated from normalized within-repertoire ranks of inferred template counts. In a later analysis, generation probabilities were computed with a VDJ recombination model fitted to out-of-frame rearrangements, and the resulting probabilities were checked against IGoR. Hypergeometric tests were used in a later analysis to score TCR-TCR, TCR-HLA and TCR-CMV co-occurrence, with a repertoire-size bias correction applied to the TCR pairs. False discovery rates were estimated in a later analysis by permuting HLA or CMV assignments 20 times. A later analysis grouped co-occurring TCRs with DBSCAN, adding TCRdist sequence similarity when clustering within HLA-allele-positive subsets. Co-occurrence clustering excluded repertoires with fewer than 30,000 or more than 120,000 public chains, plus five with anomalous nucleotide sharing. This is the immuneACCESS table as TCRdb keeps it, with only in-frame sequences that have V and J called. A part of the clones is gone; compared with another copy, unresolved V genes explain less than half, and the rest is unexplained. Clone size and the V and J calls come from that table; the DNA yielded D and trimming. A total of about 180,000 clones appear in this sample, around 83% of them only once. Approximately 1.2% of the sample rests with the top ten.

In regard to this clone: There is no known antigen for this receptor. Nothing much larger sits one base from this clone, and base qualities are not available.

The cohort consisted of 650 to 850 healthy bone marrow donors. At the time of sampling, every cohort member was nominally healthy, though immune exposures that went unrecorded were likely present. The donor was CMV seropositive and was included in the group of approximately 310 seropositive cohort members. Every donor gave a peripheral blood sample, and the peripheral blood mononuclear cells from that sample were used for TCR beta sequencing. The Qiagen DNeasy Blood Extraction Kit was used to extract genomic DNA from the blood cell samples. CDR1 and CDR2 are read off the germline V gene as LGHNT and FRNRAP. A distance of 6 bases separates the germline ends of V and J, which lose 4 bases and 2 bases respectively. The CDR3 holds 12 amino acids from the cysteine to the phenylalanine. The DNA shown is the 36-base CDR3, in frame from base 1.

The source material was PBMCs. The V and J genes are TRBV12-5 and TRBJ2-7; the D gene is not confidently resolved. The sequence came from a girl aged 2-10 years in good health and CMV-seropositive. Here is the DNA: TGTGCTAGTGGTTCCCTAGCCTACGAGCAGTACTTC. Protein translation: CASGSLAYEQYF.